One sample yielded the 21 T cell receptor beta chains listed below, sequenced in a study of control samples from healthy donors and cancer patients. Clones were sequenced by immunoSEQ multiplex PCR, and TCRdb holds only the in-frame ones, with some missing. The sample records about 70,000 clones, about 95% being singletons. The specimen sequenced was blood. The origin of the receptors is a woman aged 25 to 45 in good health.

The chain links TRBV19 to TRBJ2-3; TRBD2 matches 10 bases. The CDR3 sequence is 14 residues long. Germline V gives CDR1 LNHDA, CDR2 SQIVND (reference sequence). Trimming cost V 5 bases and J 8 bases; bases outside gene matches: 7. CDR3 sequence: CASSSSGGAGTQYF. Written as DNA, the CDR3 is TGTGCCAGTAGTTCGAGCGGGGGGGCTGGTACGCAGTATTTT.

The count of this clone is one. V usage is TRBV28 and J usage is TRBJ1-2; D ambiguous. The CDR3 contains 13 residues. V lost 5 bases and J lost 4, with 11 bases in between. CDR1 MDHEN and CDR2 SYDVKM come from the germline V gene. The CDR3 DNA sequence: TGTGCCAGCAGTCTCCAGGAGGGCTATGGCTACACCTTC. Translation: CASSLQEGYGYTF.

V and J are TRBV7-9 and TRBJ1-2, with TRBD1 matching over 7 bases. CDR1 and CDR2 from the germline V gene are SEHNR and FQNEAQ (reference sequence). This CDR3 has 19 amino acids. V shed 5 bases and J 5 bases; nucleotides not matched to a gene: 23. Here the CDR3 DNA reads TGTGCCAGCAGCCGATCCCCTGGACAGGCCTGGGTCGAGGGTTATGGCTACACCTTC. Translating it yields CASSRSPGQAWVEGYGYTF.

The V gene is TRBV2, the J gene TRBJ1-5, with TRBD1 as a possible D gene (6 bases). Germline-derived CDR1 and CDR2 are SNHLY and FYNNEI. V gave up 5 bases and J gave up 1 base, with 21 bases separating them. The CDR3 runs 18 residues. CDR3: CASSFYRRGGVSNQPQHF. DNA of the CDR3: TGTGCCAGCAGTTTCTATAGAAGAGGGGGGGTCAGCAATCAGCCCCAGCATTTT.

The J gene is TRBJ1-4, the V gene TRBV21-1; the table's D gene call, TRBD1, was not cross checked with the DNA. TRBV21-1 constitutes a pseudogene. There are 16 residues in the CDR3. In nucleotides, the CDR3 is TGTGCCAGCAGCCCCCGTCGCGGACAGGGGGATGAAAAACTGTTTTTT. This encodes CASSPRRGQGDEKLFF.

The chain recombines TRBV5-5 with TRBJ2-2; D remains unclear. Germline V gives CDR1 SGHKS, CDR2 YYEKEE (reference sequence). With 4 bases removed from V and 6 bases from J, the gap between germline ends came to 10 bases. The CDR3 totals 13 residues. In DNA form, the CDR3 reads TGTGCCAGCAGCGAAGTATGGGCCGGGGAGCTGTTTTTT. Its translation: CASSEVWAGELFF. Full variable domain (remainder filled in from reference TRBV5-5 and TRBJ2-2): DAGVTQSPTHLIKTRGQQVTLRCSPISGHKSVSWYQQVLGQGPQFIFQYYEKEERGRGNFPDRFSARQFPNYSSELNVNALLLGDSALYLCASSEVWAGELFFGEGSRLTVL.

The genes are TRBV9 and TRBJ2-3, with TRBD2 matching over 8 bases. Germline trimming cut 0 bases from V and 2 bases from J; bases unmatched to any gene: 5. The CDR3 loop spans 16 amino acids. Germline-derived CDR1 and CDR2 are SGDLS and YYNGEE. Here the CDR3 reads CASSVDGGGPTDTQYF. The CDR3 DNA reads TGTGCCAGCAGCGTAGACGGCGGGGGGCCCACAGATACGCAGTATTTT.

The gene calls are TRBV5-4 and TRBJ2-3, with 7 bases aligning to TRBD1. Germline V gene lookup returns CDR1 SGHNT and CDR2 YYREEE (reference sequence). V trimming: 0 bases; J trimming: 0 bases; junction bases outside the gene matches: 1. The CDR3 sequence is 15 residues long. The chain's CDR3 is CASSLDRGSTDTQYF. CDR3 sequence (DNA): TGTGCCAGCAGCTTGGACAGGGGAAGCACAGATACGCAGTATTTT.

Worth noting for this clone: The sample carries other DNA sequences with the same CDR3. The CDR3 protein is CASGLLLGRNTIYF. CDR3 DNA: TGTGCCAGTGGACTGTTACTTGGGAGAAACACCATATATTTT. The chain employs TRBV28 and TRBJ1-3; D gene uncertain. The CDR3 totals 14 residues. Germline lookup yields CDR1 MDHEN and CDR2 SYDVKM. Trimming cost V 9 bases and J 5 bases, with 17 bases left between them.

This chain joins TRBV11-2 and TRBJ2-5; D is unclear. Trimming removed 0 bases from V and 7 bases from J, with 9 bases in between. This CDR3 region has 13 residues. Germline CDR1 and CDR2: SGHAT and FQNNGV. In DNA, the CDR3 is TGTGCCAGCAGCTTAGAGTTTAGTGGGACCCAGTACTTC. Translation: CASSLEFSGTQYF.

The chain uses TRBV2 and TRBJ1-5, with 7 nucleotides matching TRBD1. CDR1 is SNHLY, CDR2 FYNNEI, per germline. Trimming took 6 bases from V and 7 from J; bases not matched to a gene: 9. The CDR3 contains 14 residues. CDR3 in amino acids: CASRRQGNRQPQHF. For the CDR3, the DNA is TGTGCCAGCAGAAGACAGGGTAACAGACAGCCCCAGCATTTT.

The V gene is TRBV29-1, the J gene TRBJ1-1; D is unclear. From germline, CDR1 is SQVTM and CDR2 ANQGSEA. The CDR3 extends over 13 amino acids. V was clipped by 4 bases and J by 0 bases, with 9 bases between them. DNA of the CDR3: TGCAGCGTTGGAGTTTTCATGAACACTGAAGCTTTCTTT. As protein: CSVGVFMNTEAFF.

The V call is TRBV2, the J call TRBJ2-4; 9 bases agree with TRBD2. J gave up 0 bases and V 4 bases, and 13 bases lay outside the gene matches. The CDR3 runs 19 residues. Germline loops: CDR1 SNHLY, CDR2 FYNNEI. The CDR3 DNA follows: TGTGCCAGCAGTGGGTTCGCCGCGGGGGGGATCTTAGCCAAAAACATTCAGTACTTC. This codes for CASSGFAAGGILAKNIQYF. Complete variable domain (other parts from reference TRBV2 and TRBJ2-4): EPEVTQTPSHQVTQMGQEVILRCVPISNHLYFYWYRQILGQKVEFLVSFYNNEISEKSEIFDDQFSVERPDGSNFTLKIRSTKLEDSAMYFCASSGFAAGGILAKNIQYFGAGTRLSVL.

The chain has TRBV24-1 and TRBJ1-2, with a weak D call TRBD1 (6 bases). Germline CDR1 KGHDR, CDR2 SFDVKD. The CDR3 has 13 amino acids. Trimming left V 9 bases short and J 2 bases short, with 12 bases between. The CDR3 nucleotides are TGTGCCACCTCGGGCAGGGGAAACTATGGCTACACCTTC. Translating it yields CATSGRGNYGYTF.

This chain joins TRBV28 and TRBJ1-2; D perhaps matches TRBD1 (5 bases). Trimming removed 1 base from V and 3 bases from J, with 12 bases in between. The CDR3 has 15 amino acids. From germline, CDR1 is MDHEN and CDR2 SYDVKM. The DNA for the CDR3 is TGTGCCAGCAGTTTATCCGGGACTGCGGACTATGGCTACACCTTC. Its translation: CASSLSGTADYGYTF.

The CDR3 sequence is CASSYSGGAVDTQYF. DNA for the CDR3: TGTGCCAGTAGTTATAGCGGGGGGGCCGTTGATACGCAGTATTTT. The rearrangement joins TRBV19 to TRBJ2-3, with 11 bases identical to TRBD2. Unmatched junction bases numbered 7, after V lost 5 bases and J lost 6 bases. The germline gives CDR1 LNHDA, CDR2 SQIVND (reference sequence). This CDR3 comprises 15 residues.

This clone has more than one count but fewer than ten. V and J are TRBV2 and TRBJ1-3; D might be TRBD1 (5 bases). V lost 10 bases and J 0 bases, leaving 19 bases between the germline ends. The CDR3 spans 16 residues. Germline V gene data show CDR1 as SNHLY and CDR2 as FYNNEI. The CDR3 sequence: CATPAGGTNSGNTIYF. The CDR3, as DNA: TGTGCCACCCCGGCCGGGGGAACAAACTCTGGAAACACCATATATTTT. Filled out from reference TRBV2 and TRBJ1-3, the complete variable domain reads EPEVTQTPSHQVTQMGQEVILRCVPISNHLYFYWYRQILGQKVEFLVSFYNNEISEKSEIFDDQFSVERPDGSNFTLKIRSTKLEDSAMYFCATPAGGTNSGNTIYFGEGSWLTVV.

In regard to this clone: Other DNA sequences from this sample encode an identical CDR3 as well. The genes are TRBV5-1 and TRBJ1-5; the D gene is possibly TRBD1 (6 bases). Trimming took 2 bases from V and 0 from J, leaving 9 bases between them. Germline loops: CDR1 SGHRS, CDR2 YFSETQ. The CDR3 extends over 15 amino acids. CDR3 sequence: CASSLGGGSNQPQHF. The DNA for the CDR3 is TGCGCCAGCAGCTTAGGAGGGGGTAGCAATCAGCCCCAGCATTTT.

This clone showed up just once. V usage is TRBV5-1 and J usage is TRBJ1-5; D gene ambiguous. V dropped 4 bases and J dropped 5 bases, with 10 bases sitting between them. Germline CDR1 is SGHRS and CDR2 is YFSETQ. CDR3 size: 13 residues. This CDR3 reads CASSPDLDQPQHF. The CDR3 coding sequence is TGCGCCAGCAGCCCAGACTTGGATCAGCCCCAGCATTTT. The full variable domain, its missing parts supplied by reference TRBV5-1 and TRBJ1-5, is KAGVTQTPRYLIKTRGQQVTLSCSPISGHRSVSWYQQTPGQGLQFLFEYFSETQRNKGNFPGRFSGRQFSNSRSEMNVSTLELGDSALYLCASSPDLDQPQHFGDGTRLSIL.

The gene calls are TRBV19 and TRBJ1-1; maybe TRBD1 (5 bases). From germline, CDR1 is LNHDA and CDR2 SQIVND (reference sequence). V lost 5 bases to trimming and J lost 7 bases, with 11 bases between them. CDR3 size: 12 residues. The CDR3 bases are TGTGCCAGTAGTCCCAGGGATCGTGAAGCTTTCTTT. It encodes CASSPRDREAFF.

This sequence joins TRBV7-2 and TRBJ1-3; maybe TRBD1 (6 bases). V lost 5 bases and J lost 2, with 13 bases in between. Germline CDR1 is SGHTA and CDR2 is FQGNSA. This CDR3 has 15 amino acids. The DNA for the CDR3 is TGTGCCAGCAGCGAACAGGGCCTTCCTGGAAACACCATATATTTT. Protein: CASSEQGLPGNTIYF. The full variable domain, rest sourced from reference TRBV7-2 and TRBJ1-3, is GAGVSQSPSNKVTEKGKDVELRCDPISGHTALYWYRQSLGQGLEFLIYFQGNSAPDKSGLPSDRFSAERTGGSVSTLTIQRTQQEDSAVYLCASSEQGLPGNTIYFGEGSWLTVV.